This T cell receptor (beta chain) was observed in a study of identical twins. Study-wide results and caveats: Out-of-frame alpha sequences common to twins exhibited an excess of low generation probability. It was out-of-frame TCR alpha sharing in monozygotic twins that models underestimated. Because invariant MAIT and iNKT cells could be present, zero-insertion analyses could be partly confounded.

Template switching added a universal primer binding site, and final cDNA carried unique molecular identifiers. Using its own MiXCR run on the 5' RACE reads, TCRdb lists one record per CDR3 protein. The sample lists 700,000 to 950,000 distinct CDR3 sequences, about 12% occurring once. Unmatched junction bases numbered 7, after V lost 4 bases and J lost 0 bases. This CDR3 has 18 residues. In germline, CDR1 is ENHRY, CDR2 SYGVKD. Of note for this clonotype: Its matching antigen is unknown.

These data were likewise used in another study, on yellow fever vaccine responses in identical twins.

The TCR was taken from a woman under 30 in good health. The sample taken for sequencing was PBMCs. This rearrangement joins TRBV10-3 to TRBJ2-1; 12 nucleotides agree with TRBD1. CDR3 in DNA: TGTGCCATCAGTGGGGGACAGGGGGCCATCAACTCCTACAATGAGCAGTTCTTC. It yields the protein CAISGGQGAINSYNEQFF.